The 27 T cell receptor beta chains in this list originate from one sample, sequenced in a study of shared clonotypes between healthy human individuals. Repertoires were generated with immunoSEQ multiplex PCR, while TCRdb's copy carries only in-frame clones and drops some. In the table there are about 650,000 clones, 95% to 96% of which are singletons. The naive CD8 subset, CD45RO-negative cells positively selected for CCR7, excluded terminally differentiated effector memory CD45RA+ cells. Sequenced sample: naive CD8+ T cells sorted from blood. These TCRs come from a young woman in good health.

The rearrangement uses TRBV6-5 and TRBJ2-2; 10 nucleotides agree with TRBD2. The CDR3 has 15 amino acids. The J segment lost 5 bases and the V segment lost 6 bases, leaving 6 bases of the junction unmatched. Germline values: CDR1 MNHEY, CDR2 SVGAGI. The CDR3 sequence is CASRPRTSGTGELFF. CDR3 nucleotides: TGTGCCAGCAGACCTAGGACTAGCGGAACCGGGGAGCTGTTTTTT.

The chain carries TRBV27 and TRBJ2-3; unclear D gene. Germline lookup yields CDR1 MNHEY and CDR2 SMNVEV (reference sequence). The CDR3 has 17 amino acids. Deletions cut 2 bases from V and 3 bases from J, with 18 bases between. The CDR3 DNA follows: TGTGCCAGCAGTTTAGCGTTTCTTAACGCACAAACAGATACGCAGTATTTT. Protein product: CASSLAFLNAQTDTQYF.

The table lists this clone with a count of one. The chain links TRBV29-1 to TRBJ2-1, with D unclear. Germline V gene lookup returns CDR1 SQVTM and CDR2 ANQGSEA. The length of the CDR3 is 13 residues. V shed 6 bases and J shed 6 bases, with 15 bases lying between them. The CDR3 DNA is TGCAGCGTGCACCTAGTAGACTCCAATGAGCAGTTCTTC. This encodes CSVHLVDSNEQFF.

This clone has only one observation. The V call is TRBV7-8, the J call TRBJ1-2; the D is unclear. V was clipped by 2 bases and J by 4 bases, with 20 bases between them. Per germline, CDR1 SGHVS and CDR2 FQNEAQ. This CDR3 is 17 amino acids long. CDR3: CASSLTTSRLGIYGYTF. DNA for the CDR3: TGTGCCAGCAGCTTAACCACCTCACGGCTTGGTATCTATGGCTACACCTTC.

This chain joins TRBV28 and TRBJ2-1; the D gene is possibly TRBD2 (6 bases). Germline V lookup: CDR1 MDHEN, CDR2 SYDVKM. This CDR3 contains 15 residues. Trimming took 3 bases from V and 3 from J, leaving 12 bases between them. The CDR3 region is CASSFERAYYNEQFF. The CDR3 coding sequence is TGTGCCAGCAGTTTTGAGCGGGCTTACTACAATGAGCAGTTCTTC. The full variable domain, with the rest looked up from reference TRBV28 and TRBJ2-1, is DVKVTQSSRYLVKRTGEKVFLECVQDMDHENMFWYRQDPGLGLRLIYFSYDVKMKEKGDIPEGYSVSREKKERFSLILESASTNQTSMYLCASSFERAYYNEQFFGPGTRLTVL.

As concerns this clone: This sample includes further DNA sequences coding for the same CDR3. This chain uses TRBV7-2 with TRBJ1-1, with D tentatively TRBD1 (6 bases). CDR3 length equals 12 residues. CDR1 is SGHTA and CDR2 is FQGNSA in the germline V gene. V was pared by 1 base and J by 7 bases, with 7 bases between. The CDR3 reads CASSLGTVEAFF. The DNA for the CDR3 is TGTGCCAGCAGCTTAGGGACAGTTGAAGCTTTCTTT.

This clone was observed once. The V call is TRBV7-2, the J call TRBJ2-7, with D unclear. Germline V lookup: CDR1 SGHTA, CDR2 FQGNSA. This CDR3 has 13 amino acids. With 5 bases removed from V and 3 bases from J, the gap between germline ends came to 11 bases. As DNA, the CDR3 is TGTGCCAGCAGCCTAGTTGAGATCTACGAGCAGTACTTC. Translated: CASSLVEIYEQYF. Full variable domain (rest looked up from reference TRBV7-2 and TRBJ2-7): GAGVSQSPSNKVTEKGKDVELRCDPISGHTALYWYRQSLGQGLEFLIYFQGNSAPDKSGLPSDRFSAERTGGSVSTLTIQRTQQEDSAVYLCASSLVEIYEQYFGPGTRLTVT.

The chain uses TRBV13 and TRBJ2-7, with a weak D call TRBD2 (6 bases). Germline CDR1 and CDR2: PRHDT and FYEKMQ (reference sequence). The CDR3 has 15 amino acids. V was pared by 5 bases and J by 4 bases, with 18 bases between. The CDR3 DNA sequence: TGTGCCAGCAGCCCCGGGATGGGGGGTCTTTACGAGCAGTACTTC. Translation: CASSPGMGGLYEQYF.

This clone was detected only once. The rearrangement uses TRBV7-6 and TRBJ1-4; D possibly corresponds to TRBD1 (6 bases). Trimming shortened V by 4 bases and J by 8 bases, and 17 bases separated the two germline ends. The CDR3 contains 15 residues. Germline V CDR1 and CDR2: SGHVS, FNYEAQ. CDR3 in amino acids: CASSWQGQGGEKLFF. CDR3 sequence (DNA): TGTGCCAGCAGCTGGCAGGGGCAAGGTGGAGAAAAACTGTTTTTT. The full variable domain, in which reference TRBV7-6 and TRBJ1-4 provide the parts outside the CDR3, is GAGVSQSPRYKVTKRGQDVALRCDPISGHVSLYWYRQALGQGPEFLTYFNYEAQQDKSGLPNDRFSAERPEGSISTLTIQRTEQRDSAMYRCASSWQGQGGEKLFFGSGTQLSVL.

The chain employs TRBV7-9 and TRBJ1-1; TRBD1 might be the D (5 bases). V was cut by 10 bases and J by 3 bases, with 15 bases left in between. Germline CDR1 SEHNR, CDR2 FQNEAQ (reference sequence). The CDR3 length is 13 residues. The CDR3 DNA is TGTGCCACCGAAGACCGGGGGGACACTGAAGCTTTCTTT. Encoded protein: CATEDRGDTEAFF.

The chain carries TRBV10-1 and TRBJ2-2; D remains ambiguous. CDR3 length equals 13 residues. The V gene lost 1 base and the J gene lost 3 bases, with 3 bases spanning the gap. The germline CDR1 and CDR2 sequences are WNHNN and SYGVQD (reference sequence). Here the CDR3 DNA reads TGCGCCAGCAGTGAGTTGTACACCGGGGAGCTGTTTTTT. This encodes CASSELYTGELFF.

The chain links TRBV7-6 to TRBJ2-1; 11 nucleotides match TRBD2. This CDR3 spans 14 amino acids. Trimming at V came to 3 bases and at J to 8 bases, leaving 3 bases not matched to a gene. The germline V gene has CDR1 SGHVS and CDR2 FNYEAQ. CDR3: CASSFTLAGDEQFF. As DNA, the CDR3 is TGTGCCAGCAGCTTCACACTAGCGGGAGATGAGCAGTTCTTC.

The chain employs TRBV5-6 and TRBJ2-2; D possibly corresponds to TRBD2 (5 bases). Trimming took 4 bases from V and 4 from J, leaving 11 bases between them. The CDR3 covers 14 residues. Germline CDR1 is SGHDT and CDR2 is YYEEEE. CDR3 residues: CASSEELGTGELFF. Here the CDR3 DNA reads TGTGCCAGCAGCGAAGAACTAGGCACCGGGGAGCTGTTTTTT. The full variable domain, in which reference TRBV5-6 and TRBJ2-2 provide the parts outside the CDR3, is DAGVTQSPTHLIKTRGQQVTLRCSPKSGHDTVSWYQQALGQGPQFIFQYYEEEERQRGNFPDRFSGHQFPNYSSELNVNALLLGDSALYLCASSEELGTGELFFGEGSRLTVL.

The chain uses TRBV28 and TRBJ1-1; tentative D call: TRBD1 (5 bases). The length of the CDR3 is 15 residues. Trimming took off 3 bases at V and 1 base at J, with 12 bases between the two ends. Germline V lookup: CDR1 MDHEN, CDR2 SYDVKM. The CDR3 spells CASSLGTGQNTEAFF. The CDR3 DNA follows: TGTGCCAGCAGTTTGGGGACCGGACAGAACACTGAAGCTTTCTTT.

This rearrangement joins TRBV19 to TRBJ2-1; D remains unclear. CDR3 length equals 14 residues. Germline V CDR1 and CDR2: LNHDA, SQIVND (reference sequence). The V and J ends lost 3 bases and 3 bases respectively, with 9 bases between them. Written as DNA, the CDR3 is TGTGCCAGTAGTATGGCGGCTAGCTACAATGAGCAGTTCTTC. Amino acids: CASSMAASYNEQFF.

This rearrangement joins TRBV6-6 to TRBJ1-2; possible D gene TRBD1, 6 bases. Looked up from germline, CDR1 is MNHNY and CDR2 is SVGAGI (reference sequence). CDR3 length: 16 amino acids. V shed 6 bases and J shed 4 bases, with 21 bases lying between them. The CDR3 region has the DNA TGTGCCAGCAGGGCTTCGTTCGTGGACAGCCGCTATGGCTACACCTTC. Translating it yields CASRASFVDSRYGYTF.

This chain uses TRBV30 with TRBJ2-2; 9 positions agree with TRBD1. The CDR3 contains 15 residues. Germline V gene lookup returns CDR1 GTSNPN and CDR2 SVGIG (reference sequence). Losses at the gene ends were 5 bases for V and 4 bases for J; bases not matched to a gene: 8. DNA for the CDR3: TGTGCCTGGGAACCGGGACAGGGTTCCACCGGGGAGCTGTTTTTT. This gives the protein CAWEPGQGSTGELFF.

This clone is a singleton in its sample. This sequence joins TRBV28 and TRBJ2-7, with TRBD2 matching over 12 bases. Germline values: CDR1 MDHEN, CDR2 SYDVKM. This CDR3 is built from 16 residues. J gave up 5 bases and V 4 bases, and 9 bases lay outside the gene matches. The CDR3 region is CASSSELAGGGDEQYF. The CDR3 DNA reads TGTGCCAGCAGTTCCGAGCTAGCGGGAGGGGGGGACGAGCAGTACTTC.

V and J are TRBV7-2 and TRBJ2-3, with 8 bases identical to TRBD2. The CDR3 is made up of 16 amino acids. The trim removed 1 base at V and 3 bases at J, leaving 6 bases unmatched. Germline CDR1 reads SGHTA; CDR2 reads FQGNSA. CDR3 sequence reads: CASSLDAGGGTDTQYF. CDR3 DNA: TGTGCCAGCAGCTTAGATGCGGGAGGAGGGACAGATACGCAGTATTTT.

The rearrangement uses TRBV27 and TRBJ2-3; TRBD2 agrees at 16 bases. The CDR3 extends over 15 amino acids. Germline V CDR1 and CDR2: MNHEY, SMNVEV (reference sequence). V trimming: 7 bases; J trimming: 8 bases; junction bases outside the gene matches: 6. CDR3 nucleotides: TGTGCCAGCACCTCCGGGACTAGCGGGAGGGGTACGCAGTATTTT. This sequence encodes CASTSGTSGRGTQYF.

This clone is a singleton in its sample. V and J are TRBV6-5 and TRBJ2-5, with TRBD1 identical over 8 bases. The J call may be faulty, since TRBJ2-7 better matches the DNA end. The length of the CDR3 is 15 residues. The V gene's germline CDR1 is MNHEY and CDR2 SVGAGI. The CDR3 coding sequence is TGTGCCAGCAGTTACTCGGGGACAGGCATCTACGAGCAGTACTTC. Translation: CASSYSGTGIYEQYF.

The V and J genes are TRBV6-5 and TRBJ2-7; 8 positions match TRBD1. The CDR3 contains 15 residues. Germline values: CDR1 MNHEY, CDR2 SVGAGI. Trimming removed 5 bases from V and 5 bases from J; junction bases left unmatched: 11. CDR3 sequence (DNA): TGTGCCAGCAGTCAGCTCCGGACAGGGACCCACGAGCAGTACTTC. Residues: CASSQLRTGTHEQYF.

The chain uses TRBV2 and TRBJ2-3; TRBD2 aligns across 10 bases. The CDR3 contains 18 residues. The junction had 8 bases not matched to a gene; V was cut back by 2 bases and J by 0 bases. The germline V gene has CDR1 SNHLY and CDR2 FYNNEI. This CDR3 reads CASSESGAGGPSTDTQYF. DNA of the CDR3: TGTGCCAGCAGTGAATCTGGAGCGGGAGGGCCGAGCACAGATACGCAGTATTTT. The full variable domain, in which reference TRBV2 and TRBJ2-3 provide the parts outside the CDR3, is EPEVTQTPSHQVTQMGQEVILRCVPISNHLYFYWYRQILGQKVEFLVSFYNNEISEKSEIFDDQFSVERPDGSNFTLKIRSTKLEDSAMYFCASSESGAGGPSTDTQYFGPGTRLTVL.

V gene TRBV5-4 combines with J gene TRBJ2-5, with 10 bases lining up with TRBD1. The J call is in doubt because the DNA end fits TRBJ2-7 better. Per germline, CDR1 SGHNT and CDR2 YYREEE (reference sequence). The CDR3 has 15 amino acids. The CDR3 is CASSFGQGGGDEQYF. CDR3 bases: TGTGCCAGCAGCTTTGGACAGGGGGGAGGTGACGAGCAGTACTTC.

This chain uses TRBV6-6 with TRBJ2-7; no definite D call. This CDR3 has 13 residues. Looked up from germline, CDR1 is MNHNY and CDR2 is SVGAGI (reference sequence). Trimming shortened V by 6 bases and J by 4 bases, and 13 bases separated the two germline ends. This CDR3 is CASSPTDHYEQYF. CDR3 nucleotides: TGTGCCAGCAGCCCGACTGACCATTACGAGCAGTACTTC.

The V call is TRBV19, the J call TRBJ2-1; TRBD2 might be the D (5 bases). Germline CDR1 and CDR2: LNHDA and SQIVND (reference sequence). The CDR3 sequence is 13 residues long. Trimming removed 7 bases from V and 4 bases from J, with 11 bases in between. The CDR3 DNA follows: TGTGCCAGTACAGTGGGAGAATACAATGAGCAGTTCTTC. Translated: CASTVGEYNEQFF. Looking up the rest from reference TRBV19 and TRBJ2-1 gives the full variable domain: DGGITQSPKYLFRKEGQNVTLSCEQNLNHDAMYWYRQDPGQGLRLIYYSQIVNDFQKGDIAEGYSVSREKKESFPLTVTSAQKNPTAFYLCASTVGEYNEQFFGPGTRLTVL.

J is TRBJ2-6 and V is TRBV9, with unresolved D. V dropped 4 bases and J dropped 2 bases, with 10 bases sitting between them. Germline V gives CDR1 SGDLS, CDR2 YYNGEE. CDR3 length: 15 amino acids. The CDR3: CASSLDRAGANVLTF. The CDR3 nucleotides read TGTGCCAGCAGCCTCGACCGGGCTGGGGCCAACGTCCTGACTTTC.